These 8 T cell receptor beta chains originate from one sample sequenced in a study of shared clonotypes between healthy human individuals. The assay was immunoSEQ multiplex PCR, and TCRdb's table has in-frame clones only and misses some. Of 2,500,000 or so clones listed, 80% to 95% were seen once; the top ten hold about 0.34%. Sequencing was performed on naive CD4+ T cells from PBMCs. The subset here: CD45RA+ positively selected. The receptors derive from a man between 18 and 35 years old in good health. Some clones in this sample may be carry-over from other donors' samples.

This clone showed up just a few times. V is TRBV6-5 and J is TRBJ1-1; tentatively, D is TRBD1 (5 bases). V lost 6 bases and J lost 2, with 13 bases in between. The CDR3 runs 14 residues. CDR1 and CDR2 (germline): MNHEY, SVGAGI. The CDR3 sequence is CASRWDRSNTEAFF. The CDR3 region has the DNA TGTGCCAGCAGGTGGGACCGATCCAACACTGAAGCTTTCTTT.

The genes are TRBV7-4 and TRBJ2-7; 15 nucleotides line up with TRBD2. The ends lost 6 bases at V and 2 bases at J; junction bases unmatched: 8. The CDR3 is 17 amino acids. Germline assignment: CDR1 SGHVT and CDR2 SQSDAQ. This CDR3 reads CASRLRGLAGGPYEQYF. The CDR3 DNA sequence: TGTGCCAGCAGATTACGCGGACTAGCGGGAGGGCCCTACGAGCAGTACTTC.

This clone was found once. The CDR3 DNA is TGTGCCAGCTCACCACCGTTCCAGGCGGGGACTGGGCAGTTCTTC. It translates to CASSPPFQAGTGQFF. The J gene is TRBJ2-1, the V gene TRBV18; D perhaps matches TRBD2 (6 bases). V was pared by 0 bases and J by 12 bases, with 18 bases between. This CDR3 spans 15 amino acids. Germline assignment: CDR1 KGHSH and CDR2 LQKENI.

The chain joins TRBV9 to TRBJ2-3, with D possibly matching TRBD2 (5 bases). The CDR3 has 14 amino acids. The germline V and J ends were trimmed by 4 bases and 3 bases, with 12 bases remaining between them. Germline V gives CDR1 SGDLS, CDR2 YYNGEE. CDR3 DNA sequence: TGTGCCAGCAGCATAGCGTCAGGTACAGATACGCAGTATTTT. Translating it yields CASSIASGTDTQYF.

This chain uses TRBV4-1 with TRBJ2-7, with TRBD1 matching 7 bases. With 3 bases clipped from V and 3 bases from J, the junction kept 14 bases outside the gene matches. Germline CDR1 reads MGHRA; CDR2 reads YSYEKL. The CDR3 is 17 amino acids. CDR3 protein: CASSQASGGSGYYEQYF. The CDR3 bases are TGCGCCAGCAGCCAGGCTTCAGGGGGATCCGGTTACTACGAGCAGTACTTC.

This chain uses TRBV7-2 with TRBJ1-3; no reliable D call. CDR1 SGHTA and CDR2 FQGNSA come from the germline V gene. Trimming removed 1 base at V and 0 bases at J, with 13 bases between. The CDR3 is 17 residues long. The CDR3 reads CASSLVGQRISGNTIYF. In DNA form, the CDR3 reads TGTGCCAGCAGCTTAGTCGGGCAGAGGATCTCTGGAAACACCATATATTTT.

The chain has TRBV29-1 and TRBJ1-1; D might be TRBD1 (5 bases). V was pared by 4 bases and J by 6 bases, with 9 bases between. Germline assignment: CDR1 SQVTM and CDR2 ANQGSEA. The CDR3 has 11 residues. The CDR3 region is CSVVAGPEAFF. Written as DNA, the CDR3 is TGCAGCGTTGTCGCGGGGCCTGAAGCTTTCTTT.

This clone is a singleton in its sample. The V gene is TRBV7-8, the J gene TRBJ2-3, with 9 bases aligning to TRBD1. Germline values: CDR1 SGHVS, CDR2 FQNEAQ. CDR3 size: 16 residues. V shed 8 bases and J 3 bases; nucleotides not matched to a gene: 12. The CDR3 protein is CASCILGTGKTDTQYF. The CDR3 DNA sequence: TGTGCCAGCTGCATCCTCGGGACAGGGAAGACAGATACGCAGTATTTT. The complete variable domain, with remaining parts taken from reference TRBV7-8 and TRBJ2-3, reads GAGVSQSPRYKVAKRGQDVALRCDPISGHVSLFWYQQALGQGPEFLTYFQNEAQLDKSGLPSDRFFAERPEGSVSTLKIQRTQQEDSAVYLCASCILGTGKTDTQYFGPGTRLTVL.